A selection of T cell receptor beta chains follows, all from one sample in a study of monozygotic twins with inflammatory bowel disease. TCRdb reanalyzed the 5' RACE reads and collapses them to one entry per CDR3 protein, without DNA. The sample data list about 300,000 distinct CDR3 sequences. The sample comprised blood. These receptors were obtained from a human donor with ulcerative colitis or Crohn's disease, or a healthy co-twin of an affected twin (not recorded which). Each CDR3 is given with its conserved first and last residue. Not every row has a clone size; where given, it reads once, few, many or a size class.

j_gene,abundance,v_gene,CDR3aa
TRBJ2-2,-,TRBV7-9,CASSLGSGSTGELFF
TRBJ1-2,-,TRBV9,CASSVGSQTNLGYTF
TRBJ2-7,-,TRBV7-3,CASSAGTGISYEQYF
TRBJ2-7,-,TRBV5-1,CASSEGTVYEQYF
TRBJ2-1,-,TRBV3-1,CASSQIVPSGRDSYNEQFF
TRBJ2-3,-,TRBV18,CASSPARRTDTQHF
TRBJ1-1,-,TRBV7-8,CASSLGTAMNTEAFF
TRBJ2-5,-,TRBV4-3,CASSQESTGTRETQYF
TRBJ1-1,-,TRBV14,CASSQVISGRTEAFF
TRBJ2-3,-,TRBV6-2/TRBV6-3,CASSYLGGSMSTDTQYF
TRBJ2-7,-,TRBV20-1,CSARDRGGLAGGSSYEQYF
TRBJ2-2,-,TRBV6-6,CASSYRAETGELFF
TRBJ2-7,-,TRBV12-3/TRBV12-4,CASSLYASEQYF
TRBJ1-3,-,TRBV6-5,CASSYGGASGNTIYF
TRBJ2-1,-,TRBV5-6,CASSFTGVSGLNEQFF
TRBJ2-7,-,TRBV5-1,CASSLDPGSYYEQYF
TRBJ1-3,-,TRBV20-1,CSARQMGLSGNTIYF
TRBJ1-5,-,TRBV7-9,CASSLDFQPQHF
TRBJ2-3,-,TRBV12-3/TRBV12-4,CASRQHLAASTDTQYF
TRBJ2-1,-,TRBV5-1,CASIDLTDEQFF
TRBJ2-3,-,TRBV11-1,CASSPGTWGRSTDTQYF
TRBJ2-1,-,TRBV28,CASRKDINNEQFF
TRBJ2-7,-,TRBV6-2/TRBV6-3,CASTGTVREQYF
TRBJ2-3,-,TRBV5-1,CASSLLARRTDTQYF
TRBJ1-4,-,TRBV7-2,CASSLRQGGEKLFF
TRBJ1-2,-,TRBV6-5,CASSYQVGGGYGYTF
TRBJ1-6,-,TRBV6-5,CASSYSGRKNSPLHF
TRBJ2-5,-,TRBV24-1,CATSDPGQGVETQYF
TRBJ1-5,-,TRBV19,CASREYNSNQPQHF
TRBJ2-1,-,TRBV11-2,CASSLFVRPYNEQFF
TRBJ1-5,-,TRBV7-2,CASSSTPIQTPQHF
TRBJ1-1,-,TRBV29-1,CSVEGTVNEAFF
TRBJ2-6,-,TRBV5-1,CASSNTAGSGANVLTF
TRBJ2-7,-,TRBV24-1,CATSDGTYTHEQYF
TRBJ2-7,-,TRBV7-2,CASSLKLTGSEQYF
TRBJ1-2,-,TRBV5-1,CASSGGIYNYGYTF
TRBJ2-3,-,TRBV5-5,CASSLDRGTASKDTQYF
TRBJ1-6,-,TRBV7-2,CASSFGSNNSPLHF
TRBJ2-7,-,TRBV27,CASRDRTPSYEQYF
TRBJ2-2,-,TRBV6-1,CASSRTNQGTGELFF
TRBJ1-5,-,TRBV7-9,CASSETFGTGNFGPQHF
TRBJ1-6,-,TRBV7-2,CASSLYREVSPLHF
TRBJ1-1,medium-sized,TRBV12-3/TRBV12-4,CASFNFGSVNTEAFF
TRBJ2-1,-,TRBV7-8,CASSSPLDSYNEQFF
TRBJ2-5,-,TRBV12-3/TRBV12-4,CASSLRSARGQETQYF
TRBJ2-3,-,TRBV28,CASGQDLVQYF
TRBJ1-3,-,TRBV18,CASSLQGPIGNTIYF
TRBJ2-6,-,TRBV5-3,CARSSRRSGANVLTF
TRBJ2-1,-,TRBV12-3/TRBV12-4,CASSFSDNEQFF
TRBJ2-7,-,TRBV28,CASSFNGRTYEQYF
TRBJ2-1,-,TRBV29-1,CSAGFSYNEQFF
TRBJ2-5,-,TRBV7-8,CASSSGLAEEETQYF
TRBJ2-7,-,TRBV5-5,CASSLLGLAFYGQYF
TRBJ1-5,-,TRBV15,CATSRPDRGFSNQPQHF
TRBJ2-5,-,TRBV6-2/TRBV6-3,CASSSGETQYF
TRBJ1-1,-,TRBV6-2/TRBV6-3,CASSYSVTVAGTEAFF
TRBJ1-2,-,TRBV7-2,CASSSSGVPNYGYTF
TRBJ2-7,-,TRBV5-1,CASSFLMSSYEQYF
TRBJ1-5,-,TRBV20-1,CSANGAGTWRGNQPQHF
TRBJ2-7,-,TRBV18,CASSPPTATSGVHEQYF